This T cell receptor beta chain is from a study of cytomegalovirus exposure and HLA in healthy donors (dated by TCRdb to 2016 to 2017). Regarding the study in general: In an earlier analysis of fewer than 750 of the donors, 250 to 300 Gb of sequence data and some 100 million unique TCR beta sequences from 180 million or so T cells were reported. An early release covering 550 to 700 HLA-typed donors comprised around 300 gigabases of sequencing data and 85 million to 100 million unique TCR sequences. Of the roughly 390 genotyped donors, approximately 82% fell in the genetic ancestry cluster associated with self-reported Caucasian donors. The aim of the study was to test whether cataloging public T cell receptors could identify signatures of past pathogen exposure. The study profiled the T cell repertoires of under 850 subjects by immunosequencing and related them to cytomegalovirus serostatus. Besides the first cohort of roughly 640 subjects, a separate validation cohort made up of 120 different subjects was used. To predict cytomegalovirus infection status, the study combined high-throughput TCR immunosequencing, statistical association of individual TCRs with disease status, and machine learning. A later analysis re-examined previously published TCR beta repertoires from about 670 donors and added high-resolution HLA genotyping to investigate patterns of TCR occurrence. The later analysis used no new phenotypic data to find candidate immune exposures, relying instead on TCR beta sequences and their occurrence across donors. An earlier analysis of 450 to 750 of the donors used high-throughput TCR beta sequencing to judge whether each TCR beta V gene segment behaved as functional or pseudogenic. Donor age, sex, ethnicity and CMV serostatus were compiled alongside the repertoire data. A later genetic analysis took genome-wide SNP genotypes for about 55% of the 666 donors and used that subset as a discovery cohort. All discovery cohort repertoires had been generated using a single sequencing platform. Both class I and class II loci were covered by HLA typing, at four-digit resolution. Typing coverage differed by locus: A, B, C, DRB1 and DQB1 were typed in roughly 629-640 donors, DQA1 in about 550, DPA1 in 600 to 610, and DPB1 in 472. Four or five DR-DQ haplotypes were handled as single units for association and clustering, since linkage in the cohort was strong. Across 398 genotyped donors of the cohort, an average of roughly 250,000 unique TCR beta nucleotide sequences per donor were sequenced, and roughly 20% of those sequences were non-productive.

Libraries came from the immunoSEQ multiplex PCR assay. The multiplex PCR relied on a mix of 60 forward primers for TCR Vbeta segments and 13 reverse primers for TCR Jbeta segments. The CDR3 region of rearranged TCR beta genes was amplified from genomic DNA with a multiplex PCR assay. On the Illumina HiSeq System, the amplified TCR beta libraries were sequenced as 87-base-pair reads. As for how the authors treated the data: A later analysis counted about 80 million unique TCR beta chains across the 690 or so repertoires, and 10 million to 11 million of these chains were shared by at least two donors. A nearest-neighbor algorithm error-corrected the raw reads and collapsed the reads into unique sequences, merging closely related sequences to remove PCR and sequencing errors. To assign V, D and J gene segments, CDR3 sequences were aligned to IMGT reference sequences. For a sequence to be retained, at least a six-nucleotide match to both a V gene segment and a J gene segment was required. Rearrangements were called productive when the CDR3 lacked stop codons and stayed in frame with V and J; all others were non-productive. CDR3 was defined by IMGT convention, running from the second conserved V-encoded cysteine to the conserved J-encoded phenylalanine. The earlier analysis of some 600 of the donors excluded sequences that lacked an unambiguous match to a single V gene segment. An earlier analysis of fewer than 750 of the donors classified V segments as functional when productive rearrangements were above 56.7% and as segregating when the standard deviation between donors was above 5%. To diagnose cytomegalovirus status from the catalog of TCR beta chain sequences, a statistical classification framework was built. V and J gene assignment, in a later analysis, came from comparing TCR nucleotide sequences with IMGT/GENE-DB human TR gene sequences. In a later analysis, CDR3 sequences and most-parsimonious VDJ recombination scenarios were assigned using the TCRdist pipeline. In a later analysis, each TCR beta chain was defined by its CDR3 amino acid sequence together with its V-gene family, and reads without a unique V-gene family were excluded. As a way to deal with suspected cross-contamination and a sequencing artifact, a later analysis dropped 450 to 700 nucleotide sequences that were highly shared and had low generation probability. In a later analysis, a clonal expansion index was calculated for each public chain from normalized within-repertoire ranks of inferred template counts. Generation probabilities in a later analysis came from a VDJ recombination model fitted to out-of-frame rearrangements, and those results were checked against IGoR. A later analysis scored TCR-TCR, TCR-HLA and TCR-CMV co-occurrence with hypergeometric tests, applying a repertoire-size bias correction to TCR pairs. False discovery rates were estimated in a later analysis by permuting HLA or CMV assignments 20 times. A later analysis grouped co-occurring TCRs with DBSCAN, adding TCRdist sequence similarity when clustering within HLA-allele-positive subsets. For co-occurrence clustering, repertoires with fewer than 30,000 or more than 120,000 public chains were excluded, along with four to six repertoires with anomalous nucleotide sharing. TCRdb carries this immuneACCESS record with in-frame sequences only. Its versions omit some clonotypes, under half of them owing to an unresolved V gene in the studies checked, with the rest unexplained. The DNA was the basis for D and trimming; V, J and clone size are from that table. The sample table shows 110,000 or so clones, and approximately 78% are seen once. The ten largest clones capture about 1.8% of the sample.

Trimming removed 5 bases from V and 3 bases from J; the gene matches leave 6 bases unexplained. Spanning cysteine to phenylalanine, the CDR3 consists of 15 amino acids. Kept here is only the CDR3 DNA, which spans 45 bases and is read in frame from base 1. CDR1 and CDR2 were assigned from the germline V gene as SGHVS and FNYEAQ. Turning to this clone: The antigen this receptor binds is unknown. It has no much larger one-base neighbor in the sample; base qualities were not kept.

Overall study results and their limits: A later analysis associated about 17,000 TCR beta sequences with specific HLA alleles at a false discovery rate of 0.05. In an earlier analysis of about 600 of the donors, most TCR beta V segments appeared in productive rearrangements about 87% or about 30% of the time, broadly matching IMGT annotations. Presence/absence analyses assumed roughly uniform sequencing depth across donors, an assumption that may not hold. According to a later genetic analysis, donors in an Asian-associated ancestry cluster had fewer N-insertions in productive TCRs than the roughly 660-donor mean. In the study, 150 to 200 TCR beta chains were listed as associated with cytomegalovirus. Some IMGT-functional V segments, including TRBV6-2 and TRBV6-3, could not be told apart with the 87-base-pair reads, so those segments were excluded. A later analysis reported that several top co-occurrence clusters appeared linked to parvovirus B19, influenza, CMV and Epstein-Barr virus. V-gene and J-gene trimming of TCR beta chains was associated with a missense DCLRE1C variant in a later genetic analysis, and the association was replicated in an independent cohort. It was suggested by the authors that the approach could potentially be generalized to other disease states and immunological phenotypes. When HLA alleles, especially DR and DQ, strongly co-occurred, attributing TCR associations to individual alleles was difficult. A later analysis found that TCR association rates varied across HLA loci, with DRB1 alleles showing the most associated TCRs and HLA-C alleles the fewest. Cytomegalovirus status was reported to be diagnosed by the classifier with high specificity and sensitivity in both the original and validation cohorts. Because HLA typing was unavailable for some donors at each locus, only the typed subset was used in association tests. While some public TCRs were present in many individuals, most TCR sequences turned up only very rarely across donors. A further reported finding was that TCR beta sequences accurately predicted the HLA-A and HLA-B alleles for most subjects in the first cohort. In a later analysis, most CMV-associated TCR beta chains were found to appear HLA-restricted, with HLA associations seemingly driven largely by CMV exposure. Only TCR beta chains were sequenced in this cohort, and the absence of alpha or paired-chain data limited detectable features. A group of highly shared sequence variants was considered likely to be a technical artifact of the sequencing pipeline. CMV serostatus was the only immune exposure information available for the cohort. Seventeen rarely observed V segments, including chromosome 9 orphons, were excluded from the earlier analysis of approximately 600 of the donors because counts were too low. Compared with equally common non-associated chains, HLA-associated TCR beta chains in a later analysis were more clonally expanded and had lower generation probabilities. A few of the identified cytomegalovirus-associated TCR beta chains were confirmed in vitro to be specific for cytomegalovirus antigens. Linkage disequilibrium might explain the correlated functional status among segregating V segments, but an unknown experimental factor could not be excluded.

The cohort consisted of 650 to 700 healthy bone marrow donors. Cohort members were all nominally healthy when sampled, although unrecorded immune exposures were likely present. The donor tested CMV seronegative and was one of the 352 seronegative cohort members. Each donor provided a peripheral blood sample, and peripheral blood mononuclear cells were used for TCR beta sequencing. The Qiagen DNeasy Blood Extraction Kit was used to extract genomic DNA from the blood cell samples. The sample consisted of PBMCs. This sequence originates from a middle-aged man in good health and CMV-seronegative. The chain is encoded by TRBV7-6 joined to TRBJ2-3, with 9 bases in between that match TRBD2. For the CDR3, the sequence is CASSEAGGTTDTQYF. The nucleotide sequence is TGTGCCAGCAGCGAGGCGGGGGGGACGACAGATACGCAGTATTTT.